The rows below give T cell receptor beta chains drawn from one sample of a study of T cells expressing NK-cell markers. TCRdb re-called the 5' RACE reads and catalogs CDR3 proteins one per entry, DNA excluded. The repertoire table contains about 460,000 distinct CDR3 sequences. The sequencing input was blood T cells: a sorted CD56 or NKG2C T cell subset, CD4+ or CD8+ T cells, or bulk PBMC T cells (not recorded which). These receptors were obtained from a woman aged 50 to 65 in good health. Each CDR3 is given with its conserved first and last residue.

v_call: TRBV5-1
j_call: TRBJ2-1
cdr3_aa: CASTSGTLSYNEQFF

v_call: TRBV7-8
j_call: TRBJ2-2
cdr3_aa: CASSPGLAHLTGELFF

v_call: TRBV7-9
j_call: TRBJ1-3
cdr3_aa: CASSLDPGISGNTIYF

v_call: TRBV5-1
j_call: TRBJ1-2
cdr3_aa: CASSLGRNDGYTF

v_call: TRBV29-1
j_call: TRBJ2-5
cdr3_aa: CSVGQGYQETQYF

v_call: TRBV5-1
j_call: TRBJ2-7
cdr3_aa: CASSLEVLVQSGGNEQYF

v_call: TRBV5-1
j_call: TRBJ1-1
cdr3_aa: CASAPGAGTEAFF

v_call: TRBV20-1
j_call: TRBJ1-2
cdr3_aa: CSAHGLDYGYTF

v_call: TRBV29-1
j_call: TRBJ2-2
cdr3_aa: CSATQGPTRYTGELFF

v_call: TRBV24-1
j_call: TRBJ2-2
cdr3_aa: CATGRRDRVTGELFF

v_call: TRBV7-6
j_call: TRBJ2-7
cdr3_aa: CASSSLEHYEQYF

v_call: TRBV3-1
j_call: TRBJ2-7
cdr3_aa: CASSPIGTGIDEQYF

v_call: TRBV24-1
j_call: TRBJ2-1
cdr3_aa: CATSDHTSNEQFF

v_call: TRBV6-1
j_call: TRBJ2-2
cdr3_aa: CASSPHGTSGTGELFF

v_call: TRBV5-1
j_call: TRBJ2-7
cdr3_aa: CASSLLPGQGAGYEQYF

v_call: TRBV29-1
j_call: TRBJ2-3
cdr3_aa: CSVDLPSRGPDTQYF

v_call: TRBV11-2
j_call: TRBJ2-1
cdr3_aa: CASSEYNEQFF

v_call: TRBV6-5
j_call: TRBJ2-5
cdr3_aa: CASSPNPKLPWKTQYF

v_call: TRBV30
j_call: TRBJ1-1
cdr3_aa: CAWIDSWWAFF

v_call: TRBV5-8
j_call: TRBJ2-1
cdr3_aa: CASSGTLYNEQFF

v_call: TRBV10-3
j_call: TRBJ2-1
cdr3_aa: CAIKPAADDEQFF

v_call: TRBV18
j_call: TRBJ2-2
cdr3_aa: CASSRRESVSTGELFF

v_call: TRBV24-1
j_call: TRBJ2-1
cdr3_aa: CATSVPGQMYHEQFF

v_call: TRBV29-1
j_call: TRBJ2-7
cdr3_aa: CSAAGTSGTSSYEQYF

v_call: TRBV9
j_call: TRBJ2-3
cdr3_aa: CASGRITDTQYF

v_call: TRBV28
j_call: TRBJ1-5
cdr3_aa: CASSLMVRVASSSHSNQPQHF

v_call: TRBV27
j_call: TRBJ1-6
cdr3_aa: CASSFQYRAPLHF

v_call: TRBV6-2/TRBV6-3
j_call: TRBJ2-2
cdr3_aa: CAARDHITGELFF

v_call: TRBV20-1
j_call: TRBJ2-5
cdr3_aa: CSASDTRTSGREETQYF

v_call: TRBV7-9
j_call: TRBJ2-3
cdr3_aa: CASSPEREWGTDTQYF

v_call: TRBV12-3/TRBV12-4
j_call: TRBJ2-3
cdr3_aa: CASRFSGRAKDTQYF

v_call: TRBV6-5
j_call: TRBJ1-1
cdr3_aa: CASSYSPGQGEAFF

v_call: TRBV5-1
j_call: TRBJ2-3
cdr3_aa: CASSLVHQASGNPTQYF

v_call: TRBV9
j_call: TRBJ2-1
cdr3_aa: CASSVVSWNEQFF

v_call: TRBV5-4
j_call: TRBJ2-2
cdr3_aa: CASTRGAENTGELFF

v_call: TRBV11-2
j_call: TRBJ2-2
cdr3_aa: CASSLGWGAGELFF

v_call: TRBV12-5
j_call: TRBJ1-2
cdr3_aa: CASGLDKKANYGYTF